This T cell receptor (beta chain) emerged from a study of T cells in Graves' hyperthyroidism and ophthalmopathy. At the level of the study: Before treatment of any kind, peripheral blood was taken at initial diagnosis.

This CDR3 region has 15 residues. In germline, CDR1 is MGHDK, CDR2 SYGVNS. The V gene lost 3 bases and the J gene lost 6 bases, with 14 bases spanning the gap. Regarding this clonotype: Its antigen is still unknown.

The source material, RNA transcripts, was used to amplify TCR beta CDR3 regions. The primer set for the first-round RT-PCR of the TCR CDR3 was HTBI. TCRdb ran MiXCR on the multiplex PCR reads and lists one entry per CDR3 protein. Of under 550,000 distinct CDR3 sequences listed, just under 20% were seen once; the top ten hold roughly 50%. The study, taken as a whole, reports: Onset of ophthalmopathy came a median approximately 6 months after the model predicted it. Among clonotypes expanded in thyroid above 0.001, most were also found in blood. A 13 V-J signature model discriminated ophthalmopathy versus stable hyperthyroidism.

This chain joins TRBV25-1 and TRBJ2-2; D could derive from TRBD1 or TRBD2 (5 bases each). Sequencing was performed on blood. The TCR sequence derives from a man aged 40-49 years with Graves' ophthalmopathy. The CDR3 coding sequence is TGTGCCAGCAGTGAGTTTTCGGGGCCGCCCGGGGAGCTGTTTTTT. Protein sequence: CASSEFSGPPGELFF.